The next 24 T cell receptor beta chains were all read from a single sample in a study of cytomegalovirus exposure and HLA in healthy donors. PCR involved 60 Vbeta and 13 Jbeta primers. The data were produced by immunoSEQ multiplex PCR, yet TCRdb's version contains in-frame clones alone and is incomplete. The sample carries fewer than 200,000 clones, 70% to 90% recorded once. Input material: PBMCs. The source of these receptors is a man aged 25 to 45 in good health and CMV-seropositive.

This chain uses TRBV12-5 with TRBJ2-1; 8 positions match TRBD1. V was clipped by 1 base and J by 6 bases; unmatched bases: 8. The CDR3 runs to 16 residues. Germline V gene sequence: CDR1 LGHNT, CDR2 FRNRAP. This CDR3 is CASGLATGGVGNEQFF. DNA of the CDR3: TGTGCTAGTGGTTTGGCCACAGGGGGAGTCGGCAATGAGCAGTTCTTC.

The chain links TRBV6-5 to TRBJ1-2; no clear D. The CDR3 sequence is 14 residues long. Trimming removed 7 bases from V and 4 bases from J, with 16 bases in between. Germline V gene sequence: CDR1 MNHEY, CDR2 SVGAGI. In DNA form, the CDR3 reads TGTGCCAGCACCCAACCGGGGTTTGGCTATGGCTACACCTTC. Encoded protein: CASTQPGFGYGYTF.

This clone appeared once. The chain employs TRBV7-2 and TRBJ2-5; 7 positions match TRBD2. Germline CDR1 is SGHTA and CDR2 is FQGNSA. CDR3 length: 14 residues. Unmatched junction bases numbered 6, after V lost 3 bases and J lost 5 bases. CDR3 sequence: CASSFGGSAETQYF. CDR3 DNA: TGTGCCAGCAGCTTCGGCGGGAGTGCGGAGACCCAGTACTTC.

V gene TRBV11-1 combines with J gene TRBJ2-7, with 7 bases identical to TRBD1. V was clipped by 5 bases and J by 1 base; unmatched bases: 2. The CDR3 length is 13 residues. Germline V CDR1 and CDR2: SGHAT, FQDESV (reference sequence). The DNA for the CDR3 is TGTGCCAGCAGCCTACAGGGGTCCTACGAGCAGTACGTC. Translated: CASSLQGSYEQYV.

The chain uses TRBV5-1 and TRBJ1-6, with 10 bases identical to TRBD1. V trimming: 5 bases; J trimming: 6 bases; junction bases outside the gene matches: 5. Germline assignment: CDR1 SGHRS and CDR2 YFSETQ. The CDR3 spans 15 residues. This CDR3 reads CASSHGTGANSPLHF. The CDR3 bases are TGCGCCAGCAGTCATGGGACAGGGGCTAATTCACCCCTCCACTTT.

The chain combines TRBV6-5 with TRBJ2-7; 8 bases agree with TRBD2. This CDR3 has 16 amino acids. Germline values: CDR1 MNHEY, CDR2 SVGAGI. The V and J ends lost 0 bases and 7 bases, in that order; junction bases with no gene match: 11. CDR3 protein: CASSYSKAGGLGEQYF. The CDR3 coding sequence is TGTGCCAGCAGTTACTCGAAGGCGGGGGGCCTCGGTGAGCAGTACTTC.

The chain joins TRBV11-3 to TRBJ2-6, with D possibly being TRBD2 (6 bases). The V and J ends lost 0 bases and 6 bases respectively, with 15 bases between them. Per germline, CDR1 SGHNT and CDR2 YENEEA. CDR3 length: 17 amino acids. CDR3: CASSLDPGVRVANVLTF. The CDR3 DNA sequence: TGTGCCAGCAGCTTAGACCCGGGAGTACGAGTGGCCAACGTCCTGACTTTC.

The chain couples TRBV5-1 to TRBJ1-1; 8 bases are a match to TRBD1. The CDR3 sequence is 13 residues long. CDR1 and CDR2 from the germline V gene are SGHRS and YFSETQ. V was clipped by 0 bases and J by 8 bases; unmatched bases: 3. The CDR3 nucleotides are TGCGCCAGCAGCTTGGGGACAGGGTTGGAAGCTTTCTTT. As protein: CASSLGTGLEAFF.

This clone has just one count. The chain is built from TRBV7-9 and TRBJ2-7, with TRBD2 identical over 10 bases. The CDR3 is 14 residues long. Germline lookup yields CDR1 SEHNR and CDR2 FQNEAQ (reference sequence). CDR3 residues: CSSSLGLADYEQYV. The CDR3 coding sequence is TGTTCCAGCAGCTTAGGACTAGCGGATTACGAGCAGTACGTC.

The chain joins TRBV2 to TRBJ2-1; D is undetermined. CDR3 length equals 15 residues. Germline V gene sequence: CDR1 SNHLY, CDR2 FYNNEI. With 0 bases removed from V and 4 bases from J, the gap between germline ends came to 10 bases. CDR3 sequence reads: CASSEALPRYNEQFF. The CDR3 DNA is TGTGCCAGCAGTGAAGCGCTGCCACGGTACAATGAGCAGTTCTTC.

The rearrangement joins TRBV6-5 to TRBJ1-6; D is undetermined. CDR1 and CDR2 (germline): MNHEY, SVGAGI. There are 14 residues in the CDR3. V was trimmed by 2 bases and J by 7 bases, leaving 9 bases between them. The CDR3 region is CASSYRTVNSPLHF. In DNA form, the CDR3 reads TGTGCCAGCAGTTACAGAACAGTGAATTCACCCCTCCACTTT.

This chain links TRBV11-3 with TRBJ2-1; possible D gene TRBD2, 5 bases. V was pared by 3 bases and J by 4 bases, with 10 bases between. Germline V gives CDR1 SGHNT, CDR2 YENEEA. This CDR3 region has 14 residues. The CDR3 coding sequence is TGTGCCAGCAGCTTTGAGACGGGGTACAATGAGCAGTTCTTC. This translates into CASSFETGYNEQFF.

The chain combines TRBV30 with TRBJ1-5, with unresolved D. This CDR3 is 14 amino acids long. The V gene lost 1 base and the J gene lost 0 bases, with 7 bases spanning the gap. In germline, CDR1 is GTSNPN, CDR2 SVGIG (reference sequence). This CDR3 is CAWSADTSNQPQHF. The CDR3 bases are TGTGCCTGGAGTGCAGACACTAGCAATCAGCCCCAGCATTTT.

The chain combines TRBV18 with TRBJ2-7; TRBD1 matches 8 bases. Germline V gene data show CDR1 as KGHSH and CDR2 as LQKENI. The ends lost 1 base at V and 6 bases at J; junction bases unmatched: 2. This CDR3 has 13 amino acids. CDR3 nucleotide sequence: TGTGCCAGCTCACCACGGACAGGGCTCGAGCAGTACTTC. It codes for CASSPRTGLEQYF.

This clone was counted only a few times. The chain links TRBV7-8 to TRBJ2-1; possibly TRBD2 for D (6 bases). Germline V gene data show CDR1 as SGHVS and CDR2 as FQNEAQ. Trimming stripped 6 bases from V and 9 bases from J, with 18 bases between. The CDR3 is made up of 14 amino acids. The CDR3 coding sequence is TGTGCCAGCAGTTTCGGCGGGGCGAGGGGTGAGCAGTTCTTC. Translating gives CASSFGGARGEQFF.

The chain carries TRBV19 and TRBJ1-1; 7 positions agree with TRBD1. The CDR3 is made up of 14 amino acids. Germline V gives CDR1 LNHDA, CDR2 SQIVND (reference sequence). With 8 bases clipped from V and 0 bases from J, the junction kept 6 bases outside the gene matches. The CDR3 DNA is TGTGCCAGTGAAAGGACAGGAGTGAACACTGAAGCTTTCTTT. Translating gives CASERTGVNTEAFF.

CDR3 loop: CASSQGGGLAAYNEQFF. CDR3 DNA sequence: TGCGCCAGCAGCCAAGGGGGGGGACTAGCGGCCTACAATGAGCAGTTCTTC. V is TRBV4-3 and J is TRBJ2-1, with TRBD2 matching 11 bases. Germline CDR1 and CDR2: LGHNA and YSLEER. This CDR3 has 17 amino acids. Losses at the gene ends were 1 base for V and 2 bases for J; bases not matched to a gene: 4.

The V call is TRBV7-2, the J call TRBJ2-4, with D perhaps matching TRBD2 (6 bases). Trimming left V 6 bases short and J 8 bases short, with 20 bases between. CDR3 length: 15 residues. The germline CDR1 and CDR2 sequences are SGHTA and FQGNSA. CDR3 sequence: CASSFKRGGGDIQYF. DNA for the CDR3: TGTGCCAGCAGTTTTAAGCGTGGGGGAGGAGACATTCAGTACTTC.

CDR3 nucleotides: TGCGCCAGCAGCCAAGACCGGGACGGGGAGCTGTTTTTT. This sequence encodes CASSQDRDGELFF. The chain links TRBV4-3 to TRBJ2-2, with D tentatively TRBD2 (5 bases). Deletions cut 0 bases from V and 7 bases from J, with 6 bases between. In germline, CDR1 is LGHNA, CDR2 YSLEER. CDR3 length: 13 amino acids.

This rearrangement joins TRBV2 to TRBJ1-1; 8 nucleotides align to TRBD1. Germline CDR1 SNHLY, CDR2 FYNNEI. V lost 6 bases, J lost 2 bases, and 5 bases stayed unmatched. CDR3 length equals 14 residues. The CDR3 DNA sequence: TGTGCCAGCAGCCGACAGGGGATAAACACTGAAGCTTTCTTT. Translating gives CASSRQGINTEAFF.

The rearrangement uses TRBV27 and TRBJ2-1; TRBD2 aligns across 12 bases. This CDR3 has 15 residues. CDR1 is MNHEY, CDR2 SMNVEV, per germline (reference sequence). The V gene end was trimmed by 5 bases and the J gene end by 7 bases; junction bases not matched to a gene: 6. The CDR3 DNA reads as TGTGCCAGCAGTCTGACTAGCGGGAGCTGGAATGAGCAGTTCTTC. This translates into CASSLTSGSWNEQFF.

The chain is built from TRBV9 and TRBJ1-5, with D perhaps TRBD1 (5 bases). V dropped 5 bases and J dropped 0 bases, with 9 bases sitting between them. Germline lookup yields CDR1 SGDLS and CDR2 YYNGEE. CDR3 size: 14 residues. The CDR3 DNA sequence: TGTGCCAGCAGTAGGGGTTATAGCAATCAGCCCCAGCATTTT. This gives the protein CASSRGYSNQPQHF.

This chain connects TRBV27 to TRBJ2-1, with 7 bases lining up with TRBD2. The CDR3 length is 15 residues. The germline V gene encodes CDR1 MNHEY and CDR2 SMNVEV (reference sequence). J lost 3 bases, V lost 6 bases, and 8 bases had no gene match. The CDR3 protein is CASSPLADLYNEQFF. CDR3 bases: TGTGCCAGCAGCCCCCTAGCGGATCTCTACAATGAGCAGTTCTTC.

The V and J genes are TRBV27 and TRBJ2-7; the D is unclear. Germline CDR1 MNHEY, CDR2 SMNVEV (reference sequence). The CDR3 runs 15 residues. V shed 2 bases and J shed 2 bases, with 13 bases lying between them. CDR3 amino acids: CASSLVGTDPYEQYF. The CDR3 coding sequence is TGTGCCAGCAGTTTAGTCGGAACAGACCCCTACGAGCAGTACTTC.